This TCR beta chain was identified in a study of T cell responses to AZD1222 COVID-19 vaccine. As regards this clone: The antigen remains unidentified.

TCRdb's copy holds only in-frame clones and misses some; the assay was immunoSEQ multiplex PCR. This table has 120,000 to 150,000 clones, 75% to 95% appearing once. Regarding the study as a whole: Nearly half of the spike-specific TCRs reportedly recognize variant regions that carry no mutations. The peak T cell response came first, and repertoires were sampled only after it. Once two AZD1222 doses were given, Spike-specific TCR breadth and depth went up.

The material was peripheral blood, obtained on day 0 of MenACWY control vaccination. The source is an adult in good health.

This CDR3 is CASSLELAGGTDTQYF. DNA of the CDR3: TGCGCCAGCAGCTTGGAACTAGCGGGGGGGACAGATACGCAGTATTTT. The chain combines TRBV5-1 with TRBJ2-3; 13 nucleotides align to TRBD2. The CDR3 covers 16 residues. V trimming: 0 bases; J trimming: 3 bases; junction bases outside the gene matches: 1. CDR1 SGHRS and CDR2 YFSETQ come from the germline V gene. Complete variable domain (other parts from reference TRBV5-1 and TRBJ2-3): KAGVTQTPRYLIKTRGQQVTLSCSPISGHRSVSWYQQTPGQGLQFLFEYFSETQRNKGNFPGRFSGRQFSNSRSEMNVSTLELGDSALYLCASSLELAGGTDTQYFGPGTRLTVL.